This T cell receptor (beta chain) was profiled in a study of OX40 agonist ivuxolimab in advanced cancers. Looking at the study overall: Ivuxolimab, an agonist antibody against OX40 (CD134), was given to patients. Patients were dosed intravenously with ivuxolimab at 0.01 to 10 mg/kg every 2 weeks. One patient with hepatocellular carcinoma and two with cutaneous melanoma, three in all, had partial responses.

The V gene's germline CDR1 is SEHNR and CDR2 FQNEAQ (reference sequence). The CDR3 is made up of 15 amino acids. The ends were cut back, 0 bases at V and 4 bases at J, with 12 bases in the middle. Only in-frame clones appear in the TCRdb table, and some are missing; sequencing was by immunoSEQ multiplex PCR. Among about 71,000 clones listed, roughly 81% were seen once. This clone is a singleton in its sample. Anyone with autoimmune disease history or systemic immunosuppression was excluded. This sequence joins TRBV7-9 and TRBJ1-2, with TRBD1 as a possible D gene (6 bases). The specimen comprised CD4+ or CD8+ T cells sorted from blood, sampled in a trial of the OX40 agonist ivuxolimab. The sequence was obtained from an adult with an advanced solid tumor such as melanoma, head and neck, liver or kidney cancer. The CDR3: CASSLATGKAYGYTF. CDR3 bases: TGTGCCAGCAGCTTAGCCACAGGGAAAGCCTATGGCTACACCTTC.